This T cell receptor beta chain is drawn from a study of CD8+CD57+ T cells in acquired aplastic anemia. General observations from the study: Some 29 shared CD8+ CDR3s appeared highly expressed within patients' immunodominant clones.

Profiles of TCR beta VDJ and CDR3 were generated from a genomic DNA template. TCRdb ran MiXCR on the reads and lists one entry per CDR3 protein. The sample includes approximately 470,000 distinct CDR3 sequences, roughly a third of them seen just once. This clonotype appeared a few times. Its target is unknown. Patients sequenced had flow cytometry evidence of CD8+CD57+ cell expansion. Sequencing was done on a sample of sorted CD4+, CD8+, or CD8+CD57+ T cells (not recorded which) from PBMCs. The TCR was taken from a human donor with aplastic anemia.

CDR3 nucleotide sequence: TGCAGTGCTAGGGAGACCCCCTTAGCTAACTATGGCTACACCTTC. Protein product: CSARETPLANYGYTF. J is TRBJ1-2 and V is TRBV20-1; no reliable D call. Germline V CDR1 and CDR2: DFQATT, SNEGSKA (reference sequence). CDR3 length equals 15 residues. Trimming stripped 3 bases from V and 0 bases from J, with 14 bases between.